This T cell receptor beta chain was documented in a study of T cells of healthy individuals. CDR1 is MNHEY, CDR2 SVGEGT, per germline. Trimming took 7 bases from V and 7 from J, leaving 16 bases between them. This CDR3 comprises 14 residues. TCRdb reprocessed the 5' RACE reads with MiXCR, giving one entry per CDR3 protein. The sample contains about 100,000 distinct CDR3 sequences, 15% to 20% of which appear only once. This clonotype occurred many times. V is TRBV6-2 or TRBV6-3 and J is TRBJ2-2; no clear D. This TCR was sampled from a human donor in good health. CDR3 residues: CASTLTPASGELFF. The CDR3 region has the DNA TGTGCCAGCACTCTCACCCCCGCCAGCGGGGAGCTGTTTTTT.